The source of this T cell receptor (beta chain) is a study of cytomegalovirus exposure and HLA in healthy donors. Study observations and caveats: The study reported that TCR beta sequences accurately predicted HLA-A and HLA-B alleles in most subjects.

Vbeta (60) and Jbeta (13) primers were used in the PCR. Data came from immunoSEQ multiplex PCR; TCRdb stores just in-frame clones and leaves some out. The sample comprises roughly 95,000 clones, around three quarters of which are singletons, and approximately 5% rests with the top ten. Samples came from healthy bone marrow donors. With respect to this clone: What it binds is not known.

This receptor was obtained from a man aged 25-45 years in good health and CMV-seropositive. The sequencing sample was made of PBMCs.

The CDR3 is CASSLYGGAYEQYF. As DNA, the CDR3 is TGCGCCAGCAGCTTGTATGGGGGGGCCTACGAGCAGTACTTC. The chain recombines TRBV5-1 with TRBJ2-7; TRBD2 matches at 7 bases. Per the germline V gene, CDR1 is SGHRS and CDR2 is YFSETQ. The V gene end was trimmed by 1 base and the J gene end by 2 bases; junction bases not matched to a gene: 3. The CDR3 is 14 amino acids.